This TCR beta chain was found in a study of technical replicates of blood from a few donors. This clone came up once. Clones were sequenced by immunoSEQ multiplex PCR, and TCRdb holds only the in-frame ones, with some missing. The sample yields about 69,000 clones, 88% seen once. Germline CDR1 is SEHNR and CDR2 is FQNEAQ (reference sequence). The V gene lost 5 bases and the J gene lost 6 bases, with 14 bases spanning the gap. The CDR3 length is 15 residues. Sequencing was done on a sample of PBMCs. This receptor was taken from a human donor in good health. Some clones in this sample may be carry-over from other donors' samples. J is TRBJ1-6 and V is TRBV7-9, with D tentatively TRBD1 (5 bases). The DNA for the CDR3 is TGTGCCAGCAGCCCGGAGGGACGGAGTAATTCACCCCTCCACTTT. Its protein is CASSPEGRSNSPLHF.